This TCR beta chain is from a study of shared clonotypes between healthy human individuals. Study-wide results and caveats: The sole specimen, blood, was sampled, and tissue repertoires likely differ. Across subsets, estimated richness was generally greater for naive than for memory populations.

V shed 6 bases and J 3 bases; nucleotides not matched to a gene: 8. The CDR3 is made up of 16 amino acids. Germline V gene lookup returns CDR1 ENHRY and CDR2 SYGVKD. From CD4+ cells came CD45RA+ naive and CD45RA-negative memory subsets. With regard to this clone: The antigen remains unidentified.

Original methodology: ImmunoSEQ only sent back junction sequences with no quality scores, so filtering was done differently. Repertoires were generated with immunoSEQ multiplex PCR, while TCRdb's copy carries only in-frame clones and drops some. The D gene and trimming were derived from the DNA, and the V and J assignments and clone size from that table. The profile shows roughly 2.2 million clones, 80% to 95% of them singletons. This rearrangement joins TRBV10-3 to TRBJ2-1; 10 bases line up with TRBD1. Sequenced: naive CD4+ T cells from PBMCs. Indicated subset: CD45RA+ positively selected. The source is a man aged 18 to 29 in good health. Some clones in this sample may be carry-over from other donors' samples. The CDR3 region is CAISAPGQGNYNEQFF. In DNA form, the CDR3 reads TGTGCCATCAGCGCTCCGGGACAGGGGAACTACAATGAGCAGTTCTTC.